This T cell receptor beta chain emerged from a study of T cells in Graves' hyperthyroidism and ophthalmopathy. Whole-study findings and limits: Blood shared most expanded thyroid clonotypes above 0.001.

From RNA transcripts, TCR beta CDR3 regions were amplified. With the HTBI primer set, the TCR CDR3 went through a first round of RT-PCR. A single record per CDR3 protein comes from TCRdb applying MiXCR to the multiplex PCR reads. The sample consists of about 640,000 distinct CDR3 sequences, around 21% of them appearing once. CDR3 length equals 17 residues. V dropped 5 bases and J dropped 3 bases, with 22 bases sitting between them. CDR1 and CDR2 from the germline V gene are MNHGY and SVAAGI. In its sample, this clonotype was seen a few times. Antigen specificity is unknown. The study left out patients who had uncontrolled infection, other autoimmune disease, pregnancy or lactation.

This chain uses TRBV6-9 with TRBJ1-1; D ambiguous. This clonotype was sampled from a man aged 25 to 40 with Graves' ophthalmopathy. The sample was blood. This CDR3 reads CASSHGARGRMDTEAFF. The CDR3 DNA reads TGTGCCAGCAGTCACGGAGCTCGGGGTAGGATGGACACTGAAGCTTTCTTT.